Shown below are 23 T cell receptor beta chains from a single sample sequenced in a study of cytomegalovirus exposure and HLA in healthy donors. The PCR contained 60 Vbeta and 13 Jbeta primers. This table comes from immunoSEQ multiplex PCR, and its TCRdb copy is limited to in-frame clones, with some not included. The data show hundreds of thousands of clones, under 80% seen once. Source material: PBMCs. The receptor source for this set is a female donor in good health and CMV-seronegative.

The DNA of the CDR3 is TGTGCCAGCTCACCACTAGCGGGGTCGGCAGATACGCAGTATTTT. Its translation is CASSPLAGSADTQYF. The chain combines TRBV18 with TRBJ2-3, with 8 positions matching TRBD2. V lost 1 base and J lost 4; bases outside the gene matches: 4. CDR3 size: 15 residues. CDR1 is KGHSH, CDR2 LQKENI, per germline. The whole variable domain, remainder taken from reference TRBV18 and TRBJ2-3, is NAGVMQNPRHLVRRRGQEARLRCSPMKGHSHVYWYRQLPEEGLKFMVYLQKENIIDESGMPKERFSAEFPKEGPSILRIQQVVRGDSAAYFCASSPLAGSADTQYFGPGTRLTVL.

This clone has a single count. The rearrangement links TRBV25-1 to TRBJ2-3; TRBD2 aligns across 9 bases. The CDR3 spans 16 residues. The germline gives CDR1 MGHDK, CDR2 SYGVNS. J was trimmed by 3 bases and V by 1 base; bases with no gene match: 5. This CDR3 is CASSELVAGGTDTQYF. DNA for the CDR3: TGTGCCAGCAGTGAATTAGTGGCGGGAGGGACAGATACGCAGTATTTT. The complete variable domain, with remaining parts taken from reference TRBV25-1 and TRBJ2-3, reads EADIYQTPRYLVIGTGKKITLECSQTMGHDKMYWYQQDPGMELHLIHYSYGVNSTEKGDLSSESTVSRIRTEHFPLTLESARPSHTSQYLCASSELVAGGTDTQYFGPGTRLTVL.

This clone has more than one count but fewer than ten. The chain is built from TRBV7-9 and TRBJ2-1; D ambiguous. The CDR3 sequence is 16 residues long. The V gene lost 1 base and the J gene lost 8 bases, with 18 bases spanning the gap. From germline, CDR1 is SEHNR and CDR2 FQNEAQ (reference sequence). DNA of the CDR3: TGTGCCAGCAGCTTAGGAGGTCCTACCGGTTTGGATGAGCAGTTCTTC. Translation: CASSLGGPTGLDEQFF.

The chain employs TRBV19 and TRBJ1-3, with 7 positions matching TRBD1. This CDR3 spans 14 amino acids. Unmatched junction bases numbered 10, after V lost 9 bases and J lost 5 bases. Germline loops: CDR1 LNHDA, CDR2 SQIVND (reference sequence). The DNA for the CDR3 is TGTGCCAGCGCCCCGGGACAGCGGCGAAACACCATATATTTT. It translates to CASAPGQRRNTIYF. The complete variable domain, with remaining parts taken from reference TRBV19 and TRBJ1-3, reads DGGITQSPKYLFRKEGQNVTLSCEQNLNHDAMYWYRQDPGQGLRLIYYSQIVNDFQKGDIAEGYSVSREKKESFPLTVTSAQKNPTAFYLCASAPGQRRNTIYFGEGSWLTVV.

This chain joins TRBV5-1 and TRBJ2-7; 13 nucleotides align to TRBD2. The germline gives CDR1 SGHRS, CDR2 YFSETQ. The CDR3 loop spans 15 amino acids. The ends lost 3 bases at V and 5 bases at J; junction bases unmatched: 5. CDR3: CASSSRTSGSHEQYF. The CDR3 coding sequence is TGCGCCAGCAGCTCTAGGACTAGCGGGAGCCACGAGCAGTACTTC.

This clone was seen a handful of times. This chain uses TRBV10-3 with TRBJ2-3; a weak D match, TRBD1 (5 bases). Trimming left V 8 bases short and J 0 bases short, with 9 bases between. CDR3 length: 13 amino acids. Germline V gene sequence: CDR1 ENHRY, CDR2 SYGVKD. The CDR3 spells CAIGAASTDTQYF. CDR3 nucleotides: TGTGCCATCGGGGCAGCTAGCACAGATACGCAGTATTTT.

This chain links TRBV5-8 with TRBJ2-7; D not resolved. Germline V gene data show CDR1 as SGHTS and CDR2 as YDEGEE. The CDR3 is 11 residues long. Trimming took off 7 bases at V and 0 bases at J, with 5 bases between the two ends. The CDR3 DNA reads TGTGCCAGCGGCATCTCCTACGAGCAGTACTTC. Protein sequence: CASGISYEQYF.

To note about this clone: Because the CDR3's place on the DNA is in doubt, the DNA is left out and the CDR3 is given as listed by TCRdb. The rearrangement links TRBV28 to TRBJ2-3; the D call TRBD1 from the table was never checked on the DNA. Germline V lookup: CDR1 MDHEN, CDR2 SYDVKM. The CDR3 length equals 17 residues, ends included. CDR3 residues: CASSFLWTGVDLDTQYF.

V gene TRBV5-6 combines with J gene TRBJ2-7; perhaps TRBD1 as D (5 bases). This CDR3 has 16 residues. Germline-derived CDR1 and CDR2 are SGHDT and YYEEEE. V was pared by 2 bases and J by 2 bases, with 17 bases between. CDR3 in amino acids: CASSFSTGVRAYEQYF. In nucleotides, the CDR3 is TGTGCCAGCAGCTTTTCCACAGGTGTCAGAGCCTACGAGCAGTACTTC.

The V gene is TRBV7-9, the J gene TRBJ1-1; D may be TRBD1 (5 bases). This CDR3 contains 15 residues. V was cut by 6 bases and J by 8 bases, with 22 bases left in between. The germline gives CDR1 SEHNR, CDR2 FQNEAQ (reference sequence). The DNA of the CDR3 is TGTGCCAGCAGGCTGGGGGGAGTACCCAGGACAGAAGCTTTCTTT. Translated, it gives CASRLGGVPRTEAFF.

This clone has only a few counts. The V and J genes are TRBV28 and TRBJ2-7, with TRBD1 as a possible D gene (6 bases). V lost 6 bases, J lost 0 bases, and 15 bases lay in between. The length of the CDR3 is 15 residues. The germline V gene has CDR1 MDHEN and CDR2 SYDVKM. The CDR3 region is CASSPQGLSSYEQYF. Here the CDR3 DNA reads TGTGCCAGCAGCCCGCAGGGGCTGAGCTCCTACGAGCAGTACTTC.

Points on this clone: One junction end disagrees with the germline gene, perhaps due to a read error. The CDR3 region has the DNA TGTGCCTGGAGTAGGGGCTACGATGAGCAGTTCTTC. Translated: CAWSRGYDEQFF. This rearrangement joins TRBV30 to TRBJ2-1; tentatively, D is TRBD1 (5 bases). The CDR3 length is 12 residues. CDR1 and CDR2 from the germline V gene are GTSNPN and SVGIG (reference sequence).

The chain combines TRBV10-3 with TRBJ2-5; D unresolved. Trimming stripped 0 bases from V and 5 bases from J, with 13 bases between. The CDR3 is made up of 15 amino acids. Germline V gives CDR1 ENHRY, CDR2 SYGVKD. The chain's CDR3 is CAISESLGKQETQYF. CDR3 DNA sequence: TGTGCCATCAGTGAGTCGCTGGGCAAGCAGGAGACCCAGTACTTC.

The chain carries TRBV30 and TRBJ2-3, with TRBD2 as a possible D gene (5 bases). V gave up 0 bases and J gave up 4 bases, with 11 bases separating them. The CDR3 is made up of 14 amino acids. The V gene's germline CDR1 is GTSNPN and CDR2 SVGIG (reference sequence). The CDR3 spells CAWSVTSGPDTQYF. The DNA of the CDR3 is TGTGCCTGGAGTGTGACCAGCGGCCCAGATACGCAGTATTTT.

This chain links TRBV6-6 with TRBJ2-3; 7 nucleotides line up with TRBD2. J gave up 6 bases and V 6 bases, and 6 bases lay outside the gene matches. The germline gives CDR1 MNHNY, CDR2 SVGAGI (reference sequence). The CDR3 consists of 13 residues. CDR3 coding DNA: TGTGCCAGCAGAGTGGGAGGGCTGGATACGCAGTATTTT. Protein: CASRVGGLDTQYF.

The chain couples TRBV27 to TRBJ2-7; D ambiguous. V lost 5 bases, J lost 2 bases, and 13 bases lay in between. The germline gives CDR1 MNHEY, CDR2 SMNVEV (reference sequence). The CDR3 length is 14 residues. The CDR3 DNA follows: TGTGCCAGCAGTCCTAGACTGAAGACCTACGAGCAGTACTTC. Translation gives CASSPRLKTYEQYF.

The rearrangement joins TRBV5-1 to TRBJ1-1; D is ambiguous. Germline CDR1 reads SGHRS; CDR2 reads YFSETQ. Trimming cost V 2 bases and J 6 bases, with 17 bases left between them. The CDR3 totals 15 residues. As DNA, the CDR3 is TGCGCCAGCAGCTTCCCCGGACGGACCGGGGCTGAAGCTTTCTTT. It specifies CASSFPGRTGAEAFF.

J is TRBJ2-2 and V is TRBV28; D ambiguous. V was shortened by 11 bases and J by 3 bases, with 13 bases between the two germline ends. Germline V gene data show CDR1 as MDHEN and CDR2 as SYDVKM. The CDR3 consists of 13 residues. CDR3 in DNA: TGTGCCGGCGGAGCTCCCTACACCGGGGAGCTGTTTTTT. Amino acid sequence: CAGGAPYTGELFF.

Comment on this clone: One end of the junction varies from germline; a read error may be responsible. The rearrangement uses TRBV7-2 and TRBJ1-5, with D tentatively TRBD1 (6 bases). From germline, CDR1 is SGHTA and CDR2 FQGNSA. There are 15 residues in the CDR3. The CDR3 DNA follows: TGTGCCAGCAGCCTAGCCCCGGGACAAAAACAGCCCCAGCATTTT. Amino acid sequence: CASSLAPGQKQPQHF.

This chain uses TRBV28 with TRBJ1-1; D may be TRBD1 (6 bases). Germline V lookup: CDR1 MDHEN, CDR2 SYDVKM. Trimming left V 1 base short and J 5 bases short, with 14 bases between. This CDR3 spans 15 amino acids. CDR3 sequence reads: CASSLSGAQGTEAFF. CDR3 sequence (DNA): TGTGCCAGCAGTTTATCAGGGGCCCAGGGGACTGAAGCTTTCTTT.

The V call is TRBV4-1, the J call TRBJ2-5; TRBD1 agrees at 7 bases. V dropped 0 bases and J dropped 5; count of bases not matched to a gene: 9. CDR1 MGHRA and CDR2 YSYEKL come from the germline V gene. The CDR3 is 16 residues long. This chain's CDR3 is CASSQDWAGGLETQYF. CDR3 DNA sequence: TGCGCCAGCAGCCAAGACTGGGCAGGGGGTCTGGAGACCCAGTACTTC.

This sequence joins TRBV6-4 and TRBJ1-2, with TRBD1 matching over 11 bases. The CDR3 totals 14 residues. V gave up 6 bases and J gave up 2 bases; unmatched junction bases: 2. CDR1 MRHNA and CDR2 SNTAGT come from the germline V gene. CDR3 sequence reads: CASRRTGGNYGYTF. The CDR3 nucleotides read TGTGCCAGCAGGCGGACAGGGGGCAACTATGGCTACACCTTC.

The CDR3 region is CASSLASNLAGSYNEQFF. The CDR3 nucleotides read TGCGCCAGCAGCTTGGCTTCTAACCTAGCGGGATCCTACAATGAGCAGTTCTTC. The chain recombines TRBV5-1 with TRBJ2-1, with 9 bases aligning to TRBD2. The junction had 8 bases not matched to a gene; V was cut back by 0 bases and J by 1 base. CDR1 and CDR2 (germline): SGHRS, YFSETQ. The CDR3 has 18 amino acids. The whole variable domain, remainder taken from reference TRBV5-1 and TRBJ2-1, is KAGVTQTPRYLIKTRGQQVTLSCSPISGHRSVSWYQQTPGQGLQFLFEYFSETQRNKGNFPGRFSGRQFSNSRSEMNVSTLELGDSALYLCASSLASNLAGSYNEQFFGPGTRLTVL.